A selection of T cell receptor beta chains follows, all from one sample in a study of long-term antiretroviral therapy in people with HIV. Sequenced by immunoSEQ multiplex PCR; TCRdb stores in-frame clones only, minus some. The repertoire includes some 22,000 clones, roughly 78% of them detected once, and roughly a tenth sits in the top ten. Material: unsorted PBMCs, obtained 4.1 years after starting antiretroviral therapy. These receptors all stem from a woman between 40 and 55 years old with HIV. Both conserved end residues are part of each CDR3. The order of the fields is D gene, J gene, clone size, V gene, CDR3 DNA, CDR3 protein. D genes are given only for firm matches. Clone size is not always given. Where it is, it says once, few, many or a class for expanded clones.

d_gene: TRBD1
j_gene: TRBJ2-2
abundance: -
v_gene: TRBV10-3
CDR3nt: TGTGCCATAACGACAGGGAGCAACACCGGGGAGCTGTTTTTT
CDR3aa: CAITTGSNTGELFF

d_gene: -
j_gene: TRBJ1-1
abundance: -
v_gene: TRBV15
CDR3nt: TGTGCCACCAGTAATGACAGGTGGAACACTGAAGCTTTCTTT
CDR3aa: CATSNDRWNTEAFF

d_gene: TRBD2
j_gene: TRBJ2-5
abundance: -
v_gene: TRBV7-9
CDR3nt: TGTGCCAGCAGCTTATCCCGACTAGCGGGGGGGCCGCGGCGAGAGACCCAGTACTTC
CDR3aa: CASSLSRLAGGPRRETQYF

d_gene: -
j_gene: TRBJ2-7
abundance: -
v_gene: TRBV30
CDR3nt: TGTGCCTCGGAGGATATTCGTGACTCCTACGAGCAGTACTTC
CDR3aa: CASEDIRDSYEQYF

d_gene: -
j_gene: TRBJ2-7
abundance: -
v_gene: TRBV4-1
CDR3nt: TGCGCCAGCAGCCAAGTAGTCGGGGCGGCCTACGAGCAGTACTTC
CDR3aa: CASSQVVGAAYEQYF

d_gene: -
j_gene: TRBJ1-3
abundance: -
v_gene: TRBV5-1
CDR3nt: TGCGCCAGCAGCGAAAACAGGGCTGGAAACACCATATATTTT
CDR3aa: CASSENRAGNTIYF

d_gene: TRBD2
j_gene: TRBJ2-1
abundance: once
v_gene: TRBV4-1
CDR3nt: TGCGCCAGCAGCCAAGGGACTAGCGGGGGGCGCAATGAGCAGTTCTTC
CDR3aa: CASSQGTSGGRNEQFF

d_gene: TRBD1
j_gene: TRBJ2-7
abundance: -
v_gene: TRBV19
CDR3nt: TGTGCCAGTAGAGCGACAGGGAGCTCCTACGAGCAGTACTTC
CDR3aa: CASRATGSSYEQYF

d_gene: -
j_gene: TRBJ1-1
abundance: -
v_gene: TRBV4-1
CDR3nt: TGCGCCAGCAGCCAAGGAGGCGGAAAAAGGGACACTGAAGCTTTCTTT
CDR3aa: CASSQGGGKRDTEAFF

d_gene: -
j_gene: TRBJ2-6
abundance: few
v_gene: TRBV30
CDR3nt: TGTGCCTGGAGTGTGAGGGGTTCTCTCTCTGGGGCCAACGTCCTGACTTTC
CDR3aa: CAWSVRGSLSGANVLTF

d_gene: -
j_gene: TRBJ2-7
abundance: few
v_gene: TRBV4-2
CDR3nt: TGTGCCAGCAGCCCTTCGGTGTCCTACGAGCAGTACTTC
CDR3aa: CASSPSVSYEQYF

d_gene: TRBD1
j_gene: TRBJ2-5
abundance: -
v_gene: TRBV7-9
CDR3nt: TGTGCCAGCAGCCGATCCCGCCGGGACAGGGCCGAAGAGACCCAGTACTTC
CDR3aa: CASSRSRRDRAEETQYF

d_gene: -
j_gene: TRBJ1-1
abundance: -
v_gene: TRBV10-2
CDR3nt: TGCGCCAGCAGTGAGTGGGACACTGAAGCTTTCTTT
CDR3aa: CASSEWDTEAFF

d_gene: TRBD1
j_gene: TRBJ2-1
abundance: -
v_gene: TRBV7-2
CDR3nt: TGTGCCAGCAGCCGGGACAGGGCCTACAATGAGCAGTTCTTC
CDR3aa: CASSRDRAYNEQFF

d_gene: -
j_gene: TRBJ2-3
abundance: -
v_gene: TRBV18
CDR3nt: TGTGCCAGCTCACCGGTGTACTCTAGCACAGATACGCAGTATTTT
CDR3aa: CASSPVYSSTDTQYF

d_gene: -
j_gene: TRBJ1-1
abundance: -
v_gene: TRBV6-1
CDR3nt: TGTGCCAGCAGTGAAGCGCTTCAGGGTATTGAAGCTTTCTTT
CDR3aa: CASSEALQGIEAFF

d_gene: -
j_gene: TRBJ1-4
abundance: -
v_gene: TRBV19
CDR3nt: TGTGCCAGTAGTAGCCGATCAACTAATGAAAAACTGTTTTTT
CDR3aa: CASSSRSTNEKLFF

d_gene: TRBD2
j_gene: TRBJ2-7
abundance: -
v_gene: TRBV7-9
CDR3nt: TGTGCCAGCAGTCGGGACTACTACGAGCAGTACTTC
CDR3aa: CASSRDYYEQYF

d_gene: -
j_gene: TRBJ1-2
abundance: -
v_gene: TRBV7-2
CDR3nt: TGTGCCAGCAGCTTAGGGGGGACGGACTATGTCTATGGCTACACCTTC
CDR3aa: CASSLGGTDYVYGYTF

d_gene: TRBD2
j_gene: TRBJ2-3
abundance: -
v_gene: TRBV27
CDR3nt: TGTGCCAGCAGCCTCCGACTAGCGGGAGGGCCAGATACGCAGTATTTT
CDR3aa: CASSLRLAGGPDTQYF

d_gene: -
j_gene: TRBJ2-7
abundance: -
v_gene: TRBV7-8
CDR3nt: TGTGCCAGCAGCGTAGAATTCGGTACCGCGCGGGGTTACGAGCAGTACTTC
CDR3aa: CASSVEFGTARGYEQYF

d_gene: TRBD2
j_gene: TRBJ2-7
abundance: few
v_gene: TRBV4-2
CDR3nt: TGTGCCAGCAGCCAAGATTTCGGACTAGCGTCGGAGCAGTACTTC
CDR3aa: CASSQDFGLASEQYF

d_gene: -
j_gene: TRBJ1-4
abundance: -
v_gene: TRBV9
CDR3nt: TGTGCCAGCAGCGCCGGTCCTAATGAAAAACTGTTTTTT
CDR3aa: CASSAGPNEKLFF

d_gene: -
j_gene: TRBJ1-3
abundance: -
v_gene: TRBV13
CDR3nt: TGTGCCAGCAGCTTAGGTTCTTATATCTCTGGAAACACCATATATTTT
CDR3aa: CASSLGSYISGNTIYF

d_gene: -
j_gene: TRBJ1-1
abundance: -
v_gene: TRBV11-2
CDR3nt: TGTGCCAGCAGCTTAGTGACCGTGAGAACTGAAGCTTTCTTT
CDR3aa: CASSLVTVRTEAFF

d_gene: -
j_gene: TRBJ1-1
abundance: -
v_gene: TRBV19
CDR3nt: TGTGCCAGTAGTATTTGGAGGAACACTGAAGCTTTCTTT
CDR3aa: CASSIWRNTEAFF

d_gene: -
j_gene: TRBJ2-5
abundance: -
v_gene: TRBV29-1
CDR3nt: TGCAGCGTTGAAACCCACTCGTCGGATCAAGAGACCCAGTACTTC
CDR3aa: CSVETHSSDQETQYF

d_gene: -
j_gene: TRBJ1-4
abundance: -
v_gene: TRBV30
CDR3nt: TGTGCCTGGAGTGTTAGGGGCAGTGAAAAACTGTTTTTT
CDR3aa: CAWSVRGSEKLFF

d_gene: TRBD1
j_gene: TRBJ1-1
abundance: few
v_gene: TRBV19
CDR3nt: TGTGCCAGTAGTATTTCTTCAAGGACAGGGACTTTCTTT
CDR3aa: CASSISSRTGTFF

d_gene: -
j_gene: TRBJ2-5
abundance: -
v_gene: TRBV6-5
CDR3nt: TGTGCCAGCAGCGCAGGGGATAGAGAGACCCAGTACTTC
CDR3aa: CASSAGDRETQYF

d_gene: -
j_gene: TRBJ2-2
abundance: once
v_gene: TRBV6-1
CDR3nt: TGTGCCAGCAGGCCGGCGACCGGGGAGCTGTTTTTT
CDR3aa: CASRPATGELFF

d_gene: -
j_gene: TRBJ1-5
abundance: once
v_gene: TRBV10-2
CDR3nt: TGCGCCAGCAGCGACGGGGGGCATCAGCCCCAGCATTTT
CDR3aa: CASSDGGHQPQHF

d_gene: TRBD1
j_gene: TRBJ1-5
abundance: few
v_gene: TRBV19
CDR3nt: TGTGCCAGTAACAGGGGAAATCAGCCCCAGCATTTT
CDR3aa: CASNRGNQPQHF

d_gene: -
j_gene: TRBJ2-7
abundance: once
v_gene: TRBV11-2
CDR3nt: TGTGCCAGCAGCTTGAGTTGGGGGATTTCCTACGAGCAGTACTTC
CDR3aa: CASSLSWGISYEQYF

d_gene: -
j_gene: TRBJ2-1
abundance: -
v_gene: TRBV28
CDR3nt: TGTGCCAGCAGTTTGGACTCCGCAAATGAGCAGTTCTTC
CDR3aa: CASSLDSANEQFF

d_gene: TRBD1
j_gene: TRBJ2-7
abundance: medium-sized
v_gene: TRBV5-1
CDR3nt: TGCGCCAGCAGCTTCGGGACAGCCTACGAGCAGTACTTC
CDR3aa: CASSFGTAYEQYF

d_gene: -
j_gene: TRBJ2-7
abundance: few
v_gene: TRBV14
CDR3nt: TGTGCCAGCAGCCCGCTTACACCGGGACAAAACTACGAGCAGTACTTC
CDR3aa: CASSPLTPGQNYEQYF

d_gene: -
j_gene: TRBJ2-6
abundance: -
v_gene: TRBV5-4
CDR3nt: TGTGCCAGCTGGACAGGGGCCAACGTCCTGACTTTC
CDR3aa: CASWTGANVLTF

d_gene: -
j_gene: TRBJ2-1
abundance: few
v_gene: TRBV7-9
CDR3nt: TGTGCCAGCAGCCCTCCTAGCGATCTCTCCTACAATGAGCAGTTCTTC
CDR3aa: CASSPPSDLSYNEQFF

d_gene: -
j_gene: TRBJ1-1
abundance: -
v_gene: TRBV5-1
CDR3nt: TGCGCCAGTACCTGGGCGGATTTGAACACTGAAGCTTTCTTT
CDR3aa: CASTWADLNTEAFF

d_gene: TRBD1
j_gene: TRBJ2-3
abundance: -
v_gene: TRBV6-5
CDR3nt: TGTGCCAGCAGTTCCCGACAGGGGGATACGCAGTATTTT
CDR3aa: CASSSRQGDTQYF

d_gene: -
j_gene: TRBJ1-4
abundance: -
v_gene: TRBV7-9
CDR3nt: TGTGCCAGCAGCATCGATACAACAGGGGAAAAACTGTTTTTT
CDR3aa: CASSIDTTGEKLFF

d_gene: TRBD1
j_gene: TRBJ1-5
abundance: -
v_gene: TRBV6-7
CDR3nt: TGTGCCAGCATCCTCAGGACAGGGTTCAATCAGCCCCAGCATTTT
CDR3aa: CASILRTGFNQPQHF

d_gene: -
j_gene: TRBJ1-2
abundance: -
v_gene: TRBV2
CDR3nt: TGTGCCAGCACGGACGCAAGAGGGGGACACGACTATGGCTACACCTTC
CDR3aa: CASTDARGGHDYGYTF

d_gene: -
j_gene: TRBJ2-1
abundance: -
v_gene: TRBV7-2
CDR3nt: TGTGCCAGCAGTCCCGGACGGGATGAGCAGTTCTTC
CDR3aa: CASSPGRDEQFF

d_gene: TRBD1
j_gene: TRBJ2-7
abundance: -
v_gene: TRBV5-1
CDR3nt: TGCGCCAGCAGAACCCTCACCGGGACAGGGGAAGGTGAGCAGTACTTC
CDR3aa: CASRTLTGTGEGEQYF

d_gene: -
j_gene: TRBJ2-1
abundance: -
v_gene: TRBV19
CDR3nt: TGTGCCAGTAGTATAGAGGGACACCCCGGCGATGAGCAGTTCTTC
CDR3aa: CASSIEGHPGDEQFF

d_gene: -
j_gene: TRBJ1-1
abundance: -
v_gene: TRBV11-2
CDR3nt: TGTGCCAGCAGCTTAGAGTGGGATCCCGGGGCTGAAGCTTTCTTT
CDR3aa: CASSLEWDPGAEAFF